This TCR beta chain was found in a study of T cell changes during pregnancy in multiple sclerosis. CDR1 is SQVTM, CDR2 ANQGSEA, per germline. The CDR3 covers 17 residues. The V and J ends lost 5 bases and 7 bases, in that order; junction bases with no gene match: 19. The assay was immunoSEQ multiplex PCR, and TCRdb's table has in-frame clones only and misses some. The sample contains tens of thousands of clones, more than 85% of which appear only once. The chain uses TRBV29-1 and TRBJ2-1, with 8 positions matching TRBD2. This TCR was recovered from a female donor with multiple sclerosis, enrolled in a pregnancy study. The source material was CD4+ T cells from peripheral blood mononuclear cells, sampled in the second trimester of pregnancy. CDR3 region: CSVSMTSAGVRRNEQFF. The CDR3 nucleotides are TGCAGCGTTTCGATGACTTCAGCGGGAGTTCGCCGGAATGAGCAGTTCTTC.